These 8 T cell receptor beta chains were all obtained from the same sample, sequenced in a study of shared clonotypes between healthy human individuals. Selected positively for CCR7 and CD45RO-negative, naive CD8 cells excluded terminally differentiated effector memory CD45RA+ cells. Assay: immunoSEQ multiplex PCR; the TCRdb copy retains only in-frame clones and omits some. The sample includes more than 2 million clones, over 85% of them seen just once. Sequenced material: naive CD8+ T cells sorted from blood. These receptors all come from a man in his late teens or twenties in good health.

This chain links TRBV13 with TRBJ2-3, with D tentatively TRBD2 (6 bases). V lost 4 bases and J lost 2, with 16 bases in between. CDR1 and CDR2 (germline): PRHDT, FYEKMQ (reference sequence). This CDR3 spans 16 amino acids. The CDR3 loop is CASSSMGQDYTDTQYF. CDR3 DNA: TGTGCCAGCAGCTCTATGGGGCAGGACTACACAGATACGCAGTATTTT.

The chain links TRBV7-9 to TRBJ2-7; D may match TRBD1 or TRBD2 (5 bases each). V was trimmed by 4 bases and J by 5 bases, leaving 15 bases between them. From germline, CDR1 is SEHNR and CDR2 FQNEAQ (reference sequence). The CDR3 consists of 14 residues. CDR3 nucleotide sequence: TGTGCCAGCAGCTCGGCAGGGAGAGGCAACGAGCAGTACTTC. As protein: CASSSAGRGNEQYF.

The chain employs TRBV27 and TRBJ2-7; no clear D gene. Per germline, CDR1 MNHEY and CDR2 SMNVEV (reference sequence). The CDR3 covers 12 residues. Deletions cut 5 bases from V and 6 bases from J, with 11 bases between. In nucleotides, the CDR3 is TGTGCCAGCAGTCCCGGGTGGGGCGAGCAGTACTTC. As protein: CASSPGWGEQYF.

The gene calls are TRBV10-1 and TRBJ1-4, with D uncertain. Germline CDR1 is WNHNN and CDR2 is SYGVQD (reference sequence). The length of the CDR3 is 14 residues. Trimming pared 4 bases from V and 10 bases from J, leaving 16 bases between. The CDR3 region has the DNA TGCGCCAGCAGTGCCCCGGGAGCGCGAGGAAAACTGTTTTTT. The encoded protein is CASSAPGARGKLFF.

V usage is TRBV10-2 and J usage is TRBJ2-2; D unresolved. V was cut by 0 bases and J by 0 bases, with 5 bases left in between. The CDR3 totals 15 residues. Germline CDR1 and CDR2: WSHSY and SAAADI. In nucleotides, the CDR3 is TGCGCCAGCAGTGAGTCCGCGGCGAACACCGGGGAGCTGTTTTTT. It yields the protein CASSESAANTGELFF.

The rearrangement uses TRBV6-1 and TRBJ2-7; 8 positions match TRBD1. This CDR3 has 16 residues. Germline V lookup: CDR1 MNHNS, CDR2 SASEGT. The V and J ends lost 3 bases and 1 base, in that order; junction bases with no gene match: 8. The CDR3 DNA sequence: TGTGCCAGCAGTGATCCTCGGACAGGGAGGTCCTACGAGCAGTACTTC. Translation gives CASSDPRTGRSYEQYF.

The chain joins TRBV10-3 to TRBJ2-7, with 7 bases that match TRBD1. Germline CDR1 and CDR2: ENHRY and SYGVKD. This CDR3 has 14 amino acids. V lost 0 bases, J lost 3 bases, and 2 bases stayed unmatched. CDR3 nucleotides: TGTGCCATCAGTGAGTCCGGGACAGTCTACGAGCAGTACTTC. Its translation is CAISESGTVYEQYF.

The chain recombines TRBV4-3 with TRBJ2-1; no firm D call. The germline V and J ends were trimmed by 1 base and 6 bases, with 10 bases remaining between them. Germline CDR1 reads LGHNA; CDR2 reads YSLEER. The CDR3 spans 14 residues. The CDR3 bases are TGCGCCAGCAGCCAAGGTACAGACCTCAATGAGCAGTTCTTC. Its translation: CASSQGTDLNEQFF.